What follows is one T cell receptor (beta chain) and its context. The antigen is unknown. This specimen comes from a study of post-analysis software for immune sequencing data. This CDR3 contains 17 residues. Germline CDR1 reads KGHSH; CDR2 reads LQKENI. V was shortened by 4 bases and J by 7 bases, with 23 bases between the two germline ends. Every TCR beta cDNA library bore unique molecular identifiers. One entry per CDR3 protein results from TCRdb running MiXCR on the PCR reads. Seen here are 450,000 or so distinct CDR3 sequences, less than 45% observed once, and the top ten hold 12%. Study-level results: TRBV5-6, TRBV5-1 and TRBV20-1 were among five TRBV segments more frequent in patients than controls. The study found significantly lower normalized Chao1 diversity in multiple sclerosis patients than in controls.

The TCR comes from a girl aged 10 to 17 with multiple sclerosis. Material: blood. The chain recombines TRBV18 with TRBJ2-1; maybe TRBD2 (5 bases). CDR3 DNA: TGTGCCAGCTCACGGCCCCTTTCTTCTTTAACGGGAAATGAGCAGTTCTTC. Translated: CASSRPLSSLTGNEQFF.